The sequence of this TCR beta chain was determined in a study of control samples from healthy donors and cancer patients. Here immunoSEQ multiplex PCR was the method, and the copy in TCRdb shows in-frame clones only, minus some. The table includes fewer than 300,000 clones, 82% detected once. CDR1 is SGHRS and CDR2 is YFSETQ in the germline V gene. V was cut by 3 bases and J by 0 bases, with 10 bases left in between. The CDR3 is 14 amino acids. Sequencing was done on a sample of PBMCs. The origin of this receptor is a woman aged 60-70 years with lung cancer. The chain is built from TRBV5-1 and TRBJ2-7; possibly TRBD2 for D (5 bases). CDR3 protein: CASSSRTYSYEQYF. In DNA form, the CDR3 reads TGCGCCAGCAGCTCGAGGACTTACTCCTACGAGCAGTACTTC.